This TCR beta chain was obtained from a study of blood T cells in healthy people across ages. Study-level background: The template switching approach captured approximately one barcoded beta molecule for every two T cells. Study-level results: Comparison with aged donors showed that long-lived donors had more naive CD4+ cells and higher diversity.

Regarding this clonotype: Its specificity is not known.

A sample-barcoded 5' primer and a J-beta primer mix were used in a second PCR of roughly 7 to 11 cycles. Each cDNA molecule was tagged by a template-switch adaptor with 12 random nucleotides. Researchers report that each sample yielded at least 3 million CDR3-containing paired-end reads. In TCRdb, the 5' RACE reads were re-called with MiXCR into one record per CDR3 protein. Among 750,000 to 950,000 distinct CDR3 sequences listed, roughly 26% were seen once. The same sample was also studied in work on T cells of mothers and their children.

The sample consisted of blood. This receptor was obtained from a boy aged 5-17 years in good health.

CDR3 DNA: TGCAGCGCGGAGAGAGGCAGTGGTGGAAACACCATATATTTT. This encodes CSAERGSGGNTIYF. V and J are TRBV29-1 and TRBJ1-3; no clear D. Deletions cut 7 bases from V and 3 bases from J, with 16 bases between. This CDR3 has 14 residues. Per germline, CDR1 SQVTM and CDR2 ANQGSEA. Full variable domain (missing parts from reference TRBV29-1 and TRBJ1-3): SAVISQKPSRDICQRGTSLTIQCQVDSQVTMMFWYRQQPGQSLTLIATANQGSEATYESGFVIDKFPISRPNLTFSTLTVSNMSPEDSSIYLCSAERGSGGNTIYFGEGSWLTVV.